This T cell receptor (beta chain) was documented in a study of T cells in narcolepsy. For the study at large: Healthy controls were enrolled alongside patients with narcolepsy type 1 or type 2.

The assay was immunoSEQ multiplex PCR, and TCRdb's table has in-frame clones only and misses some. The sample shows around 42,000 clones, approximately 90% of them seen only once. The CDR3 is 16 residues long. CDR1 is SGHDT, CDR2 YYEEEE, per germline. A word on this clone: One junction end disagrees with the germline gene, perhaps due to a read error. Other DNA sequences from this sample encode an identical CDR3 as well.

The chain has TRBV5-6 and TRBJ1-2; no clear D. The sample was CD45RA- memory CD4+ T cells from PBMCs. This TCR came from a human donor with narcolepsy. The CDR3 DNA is TGTGCCAGCAGCTTGCTTCGGTTATCAGCTAACTATGGTTACACCTTC. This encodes CASSLLRLSANYGYTF. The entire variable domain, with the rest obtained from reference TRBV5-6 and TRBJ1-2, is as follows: DAGVTQSPTHLIKTRGQQVTLRCSPKSGHDTVSWYQQALGQGPQFIFQYYEEEERQRGNFPDRFSGHQFPNYSSELNVNALLLGDSALYLCASSLLRLSANYGYTFGSGTRLTVV.